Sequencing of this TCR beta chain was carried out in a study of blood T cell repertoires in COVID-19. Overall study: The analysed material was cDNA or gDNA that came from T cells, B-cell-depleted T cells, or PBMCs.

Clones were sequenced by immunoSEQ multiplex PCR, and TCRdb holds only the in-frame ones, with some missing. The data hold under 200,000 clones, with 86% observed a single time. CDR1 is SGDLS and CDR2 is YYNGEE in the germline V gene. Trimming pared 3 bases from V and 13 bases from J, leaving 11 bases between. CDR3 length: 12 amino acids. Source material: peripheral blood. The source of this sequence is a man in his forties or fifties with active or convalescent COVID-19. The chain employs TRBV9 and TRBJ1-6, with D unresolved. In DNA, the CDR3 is TGTGCCAGCAGCGCCGAACTACCGCCCCTCCACTTT. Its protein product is CASSAELPPLHF.